The 28 T cell receptor beta chains given below trace back to one sample, sequenced in a study of shared clonotypes between healthy human individuals. Sequencing was performed with immunoSEQ multiplex PCR; in TCRdb, only in-frame clones are kept and a portion is missing. Of about 650,000 clones in the sample, roughly 95% are singletons; the top ten hold less than 0.13%. CD45RO-negative CD8 cells positively selected for CCR7 made up the naive population, which excluded terminally differentiated effector memory CD45RA+ cells. The sequenced sample consisted of naive CD8+ T cells sorted from blood. Receptors were obtained from a woman in her 30s in good health.

This CDR3 is CASSSQVNTDTQYF. CDR3 bases: TGTGCCAGTAGTTCACAGGTTAACACAGATACGCAGTATTTT. The V and J genes are TRBV19 and TRBJ2-3; TRBD1 is a possible D gene (5 bases). In germline, CDR1 is LNHDA, CDR2 SQIVND (reference sequence). The CDR3 is made up of 14 amino acids. V was cut by 5 bases and J by 2 bases, with 11 bases left in between.

CDR3 sequence (DNA): TGTGCCAGCAGCTCCCAGGGACAGGGCTACGAGCAGTACTTC. Its protein is CASSSQGQGYEQYF. V is TRBV13 and J is TRBJ2-7, with 9 bases identical to TRBD1. This CDR3 has 14 amino acids. Per germline, CDR1 PRHDT and CDR2 FYEKMQ (reference sequence). Trimming cost V 4 bases and J 3 bases; bases outside gene matches: 4.

The chain uses TRBV19 and TRBJ2-1; D ambiguous. The V gene's germline CDR1 is LNHDA and CDR2 SQIVND (reference sequence). There are 12 residues in the CDR3. V was clipped by 5 bases and J by 8 bases, with 10 bases between them. DNA of the CDR3: TGTGCCAGTAGTCACGCTAGGTATGAGCAGTTCTTC. The encoded protein is CASSHARYEQFF.

V usage is TRBV6-5 and J usage is TRBJ2-5; D is ambiguous. The CDR3 has 14 residues. V gave up 0 bases and J gave up 4 bases, with 9 bases separating them. Germline V gene lookup returns CDR1 MNHEY and CDR2 SVGAGI. This CDR3 is CASSYSSVGETQYF. CDR3 DNA sequence: TGTGCCAGCAGTTACTCGAGCGTAGGAGAGACCCAGTACTTC.

This clone has only a few counts. The chain couples TRBV2 to TRBJ1-4, with D hard to call. The V gene lost 7 bases and the J gene lost 0 bases, with 3 bases spanning the gap. The CDR3 is 12 residues long. Germline CDR1 reads SNHLY; CDR2 reads FYNNEI. DNA of the CDR3: TGTGCCAGCACCTCAACTAATGAAAAACTGTTTTTT. This sequence encodes CASTSTNEKLFF.

This clone is a singleton in its sample. The J gene is TRBJ1-5, the V gene TRBV4-1, with TRBD1 as a possible D gene (6 bases). The CDR3 loop spans 14 amino acids. The germline V gene encodes CDR1 MGHRA and CDR2 YSYEKL. The V end was cut by 1 base, the J end by 7 bases, with 11 bases between. The DNA of the CDR3 is TGCGCCAGCAGCCAAGTCGGACAGAGACAGCCCCAGCATTTT. Amino acids: CASSQVGQRQPQHF.

This chain connects TRBV7-9 to TRBJ1-1; the D is unclear. V was trimmed by 1 base and J by 1 base, leaving 13 bases between them. The CDR3 is 16 amino acids. Germline loops: CDR1 SEHNR, CDR2 FQNEAQ (reference sequence). The CDR3 DNA follows: TGTGCCAGCAGCTTAGTGTATGGACGAGAGAACACTGAAGCTTTCTTT. It translates to CASSLVYGRENTEAFF.

Of note for this clone: The same CDR3 can be traced to other DNA sequences in this sample. The V call is TRBV6-5, the J call TRBJ2-7; D not certain. CDR3 size: 13 residues. The V and J ends lost 2 bases and 3 bases respectively, with 8 bases between them. Per the germline V gene, CDR1 is MNHEY and CDR2 is SVGAGI. CDR3 in amino acids: CASSYRASYEQYF. As DNA, the CDR3 is TGTGCCAGCAGTTACAGGGCCAGCTACGAGCAGTACTTC.

V is TRBV19 and J is TRBJ1-5; D gene unclear. Trimming left V 3 bases short and J 2 bases short, with 11 bases between. Germline assignment: CDR1 LNHDA and CDR2 SQIVND (reference sequence). The CDR3 extends over 15 amino acids. CDR3 amino acids: CASSIWLGGNQPQHF. The DNA of the CDR3 is TGTGCCAGTAGTATTTGGTTAGGTGGCAATCAGCCCCAGCATTTT.

The chain couples TRBV5-6 to TRBJ2-1, with 9 nucleotides matching TRBD2. This CDR3 spans 19 amino acids. The J segment lost 1 base and the V segment lost 3 bases, leaving 14 bases of the junction unmatched. CDR1 and CDR2 (germline): SGHDT, YYEEEE. The CDR3 DNA reads TGTGCCAGCAGCTACCGGACTAGCGAACCCAAATATTCCTACAATGAGCAGTTCTTC. Its translation: CASSYRTSEPKYSYNEQFF.

The V call is TRBV6-6, the J call TRBJ2-5; D uncertain. The V gene lost 2 bases and the J gene lost 5 bases, with 9 bases spanning the gap. Germline V gene sequence: CDR1 MNHNY, CDR2 SVGAGI (reference sequence). This CDR3 is 13 amino acids long. DNA for the CDR3: TGTGCCAGCAGTTACGGGTTAGTGGAGACCCAGTACTTC. The encoded protein is CASSYGLVETQYF.

The chain employs TRBV9 and TRBJ2-2; 9 bases are a match to TRBD1. V dropped 6 bases and J dropped 5; count of bases not matched to a gene: 14. The length of the CDR3 is 17 residues. Germline V gene lookup returns CDR1 SGDLS and CDR2 YYNGEE. CDR3 sequence (DNA): TGTGCCAGCACCACCGGGACAGGGAGGGTATGGACCGGGGAGCTGTTTTTT. Its translation is CASTTGTGRVWTGELFF.

The rearrangement links TRBV2 to TRBJ1-2; 9 bases fit TRBD1. Trimming removed 1 base from V and 7 bases from J; junction bases left unmatched: 4. This CDR3 comprises 14 residues. Germline values: CDR1 SNHLY, CDR2 FYNNEI. The CDR3 DNA is TGTGCCAGCAGTGAAGACAGGGGGCATGCTGGCTACACCTTC. Translating gives CASSEDRGHAGYTF.

The genes are TRBV15 and TRBJ2-4, with D possibly TRBD2 on 6 matching bases. CDR3 length equals 15 residues. V lost 4 bases, J lost 1 base, and 11 bases lay in between. CDR1 and CDR2 from the germline V gene are LNHNV and YYDKDF (reference sequence). As DNA, the CDR3 is TGTGCCACCAGCACGCCTCTAGCGGCCAAAAACATTCAGTACTTC. Its protein is CATSTPLAAKNIQYF.

For this clone: The sample holds other DNA sequences that translate to the same CDR3. The rearrangement links TRBV9 to TRBJ2-2, with a weak D call TRBD1 (5 bases). Germline assignment: CDR1 SGDLS and CDR2 YYNGEE. V was pared by 0 bases and J by 5 bases, with 5 bases between. The CDR3 covers 13 residues. The chain's CDR3 is CASSVEGTGELFF. CDR3 DNA: TGTGCCAGCAGCGTAGAGGGGACCGGGGAGCTGTTTTTT.

This rearrangement joins TRBV7-9 to TRBJ1-1; D is undetermined. This CDR3 contains 13 residues. Germline V CDR1 and CDR2: SEHNR, FQNEAQ (reference sequence). V dropped 8 bases and J dropped 2 bases, with 12 bases sitting between them. CDR3 sequence reads: CASWGGVNTEAFF. CDR3 DNA: TGTGCCAGCTGGGGTGGGGTTAACACTGAAGCTTTCTTT.

This clone was seen only once. The gene calls are TRBV5-6 and TRBJ2-7; 12 bases align to TRBD1. The J segment lost 6 bases and the V segment lost 3 bases, leaving 4 bases of the junction unmatched. The length of the CDR3 is 14 residues. Germline V gene data show CDR1 as SGHDT and CDR2 as YYEEEE. The CDR3 reads CASSSGTGGLEQYF. CDR3 in DNA: TGTGCCAGCAGCTCGGGGACAGGGGGCCTCGAGCAGTACTTC.

The chain carries TRBV5-8 and TRBJ2-3, with 7 positions matching TRBD2. This CDR3 has 16 amino acids. Unmatched junction bases numbered 14, after V lost 4 bases and J lost 6 bases. Germline CDR1 reads SGHTS; CDR2 reads YDEGEE. The CDR3 sequence is CASSLGGSPSMDTQYF. The DNA of the CDR3 is TGTGCCAGCAGCCTGGGGGGGAGTCCCTCCATGGATACGCAGTATTTT.

The rearrangement links TRBV7-6 to TRBJ2-1; 7 bases match TRBD1. The CDR3 is 18 residues long. Germline lookup yields CDR1 SGHVS and CDR2 FNYEAQ. Losses at the gene ends were 1 base for V and 4 bases for J; bases not matched to a gene: 13. Written as DNA, the CDR3 is TGTGCCAGCAGCTTAGGGCCTAGCCCGGGACAGATATACAATGAGCAGTTCTTC. The encoded protein is CASSLGPSPGQIYNEQFF.

This clone was found once. This chain uses TRBV7-2 with TRBJ1-3; the D is unclear. The CDR3 runs 15 residues. The V end lost 3 bases, the J end lost 0 bases, and 9 bases lay between the germline ends. Germline CDR1 and CDR2: SGHTA and FQGNSA. The CDR3, as DNA: TGTGCCAGCAGCTTGGACGGAGACTCTGGAAACACCATATATTTT. This translates into CASSLDGDSGNTIYF.

This rearrangement joins TRBV23-1 to TRBJ1-1; D perhaps matches TRBD1 (5 bases). TRBV23-1 is an ORF for which the function is uncertain. V dropped 8 bases and J dropped 7 bases, with 26 bases sitting between them. The CDR3 has 16 amino acids. The CDR3 loop is CASGHSSGPENGEAFF. The CDR3 nucleotides read TGCGCCAGCGGACACAGCTCGGGGCCGGAGAACGGTGAAGCTTTCTTT.

The chain carries TRBV13 and TRBJ2-1, with D possibly matching TRBD2 (6 bases). The CDR3 runs 15 residues. The germline gives CDR1 PRHDT, CDR2 FYEKMQ (reference sequence). The V and J ends lost 1 base and 3 bases respectively, with 10 bases between them. Here the CDR3 reads CASSLAGVGYNEQFF. The CDR3 nucleotides are TGTGCCAGCAGCTTAGCGGGAGTAGGCTACAATGAGCAGTTCTTC. The variable domain in full, completed from reference TRBV13 and TRBJ2-1, reads AAGVIQSPRHLIKEKRETATLKCYPIPRHDTVYWYQQGPGQDPQFLISFYEKMQSDKGSIPDRFSAQQFSDYHSELNMSSLELGDSALYFCASSLAGVGYNEQFFGPGTRLTVL.

This chain uses TRBV6-6 with TRBJ2-1, with 8 positions matching TRBD1. Per germline, CDR1 MNHNY and CDR2 SVGAGI (reference sequence). The V segment lost 5 bases and the J segment 3 bases; nucleotides outside the gene matches: 6. This CDR3 is built from 15 residues. The CDR3 reads CASSLQGGFYNEQFF. In DNA form, the CDR3 reads TGTGCCAGCAGTCTACAGGGGGGATTCTACAATGAGCAGTTCTTC.

J is TRBJ1-2 and V is TRBV7-9; TRBD1 might be the D (5 bases). Trimming left V 4 bases short and J 4 bases short, with 16 bases between. The CDR3 sequence is 15 residues long. Per the germline V gene, CDR1 is SEHNR and CDR2 is FQNEAQ (reference sequence). The CDR3 DNA reads TGTGCCAGCAGCTACCGGGACGACTGGCTCTATGGCTACACCTTC. This codes for CASSYRDDWLYGYTF.

This chain uses TRBV7-9 with TRBJ2-5, with 8 bases matching TRBD1. Germline CDR1 is SEHNR and CDR2 is FQNEAQ (reference sequence). This CDR3 region has 14 residues. J gave up 2 bases and V 5 bases, and 4 bases lay outside the gene matches. In DNA, the CDR3 is TGTGCCAGCAGCACGAGACAGGGGCAAGAGACCCAGTACTTC. Its protein is CASSTRQGQETQYF.

The rearrangement uses TRBV2 and TRBJ1-4; 7 bases are a match to TRBD1. Germline V gene data show CDR1 as SNHLY and CDR2 as FYNNEI. The CDR3 has 13 residues. The V gene end was trimmed by 5 bases and the J gene end by 8 bases; junction bases not matched to a gene: 5. CDR3: CASSPTGVEKLFF. The CDR3 bases are TGTGCCAGCAGTCCCACAGGGGTCGAAAAACTGTTTTTT.

The gene calls are TRBV4-1 and TRBJ2-2, with TRBD2 matching over 9 bases. The CDR3 is 16 amino acids. The ends lost 4 bases at V and 8 bases at J; junction bases unmatched: 11. Germline V gives CDR1 MGHRA, CDR2 YSYEKL. The CDR3 loop reads CASSPYSGSFSGELFF. The CDR3 DNA reads as TGCGCCAGCAGCCCCTATAGCGGGAGTTTCTCTGGGGAGCTGTTTTTT.

The chain recombines TRBV9 with TRBJ1-1, with 7 bases fitting TRBD1. Germline lookup yields CDR1 SGDLS and CDR2 YYNGEE. Trimming cost V 3 bases and J 3 bases; bases outside gene matches: 5. CDR3 size: 14 residues. The CDR3 DNA is TGTGCCAGCAGCGAGACAGGGTCGGACACTGAAGCTTTCTTT. Protein sequence: CASSETGSDTEAFF.